The TCR beta chain described here comes from a study of lung T cells in sarcoidosis with Löfgren's syndrome. The germline V gene has CDR1 MNHNS and CDR2 SASEGT. This CDR3 has 17 residues. A remark on this clonotype: A read error may explain this, as a much larger clone is one base away.

TCRdb used MiXCR to reprocess the reads, holding one entry per CDR3 protein. The table includes some 3,200 distinct CDR3 sequences, over 15% detected once. Sequenced: CD4+ T cells from bronchoalveolar lavage. This sequence originates from a human donor with sarcoidosis (Löfgren's syndrome or another form), or a control subject (not recorded which). The chain uses TRBV6-1 and TRBJ1-5, with D possibly being TRBD1 (5 bases). The CDR3 DNA is TGTGCCAGCAGTGAAAAGGGTGCGCACCGACAGACTCAGCACCAGCATTTT. Translated: CASSEKGAHRQTQHQHF.